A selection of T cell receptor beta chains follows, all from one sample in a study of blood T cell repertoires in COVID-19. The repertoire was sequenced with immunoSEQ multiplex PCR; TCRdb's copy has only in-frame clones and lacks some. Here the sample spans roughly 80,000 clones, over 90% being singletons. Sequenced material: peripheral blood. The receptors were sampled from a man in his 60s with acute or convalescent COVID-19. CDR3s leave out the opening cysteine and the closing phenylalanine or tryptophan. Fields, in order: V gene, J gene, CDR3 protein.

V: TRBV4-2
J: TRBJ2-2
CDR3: ASSQGRLANTGELF

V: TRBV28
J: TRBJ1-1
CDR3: ASRAGTGRAEAF

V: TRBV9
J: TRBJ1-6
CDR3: ASSGSGGSGSPLH

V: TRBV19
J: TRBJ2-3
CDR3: ASSRVGRELGTDTQY

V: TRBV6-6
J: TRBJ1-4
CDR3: ASSSRQYNEKLF

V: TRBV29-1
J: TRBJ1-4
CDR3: SVSDGVNEKLF

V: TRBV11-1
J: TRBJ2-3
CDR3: ASSLGSTDTQY

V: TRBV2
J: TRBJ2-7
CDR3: ASSGTDYSYEQY

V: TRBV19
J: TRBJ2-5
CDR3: ASSIAGQTQY

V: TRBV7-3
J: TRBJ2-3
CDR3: ASSLAAGYTDTQY

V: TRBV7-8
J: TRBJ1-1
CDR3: ASSLAPPVPGSTEAF

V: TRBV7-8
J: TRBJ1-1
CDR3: ASSLRGGVVTEAF